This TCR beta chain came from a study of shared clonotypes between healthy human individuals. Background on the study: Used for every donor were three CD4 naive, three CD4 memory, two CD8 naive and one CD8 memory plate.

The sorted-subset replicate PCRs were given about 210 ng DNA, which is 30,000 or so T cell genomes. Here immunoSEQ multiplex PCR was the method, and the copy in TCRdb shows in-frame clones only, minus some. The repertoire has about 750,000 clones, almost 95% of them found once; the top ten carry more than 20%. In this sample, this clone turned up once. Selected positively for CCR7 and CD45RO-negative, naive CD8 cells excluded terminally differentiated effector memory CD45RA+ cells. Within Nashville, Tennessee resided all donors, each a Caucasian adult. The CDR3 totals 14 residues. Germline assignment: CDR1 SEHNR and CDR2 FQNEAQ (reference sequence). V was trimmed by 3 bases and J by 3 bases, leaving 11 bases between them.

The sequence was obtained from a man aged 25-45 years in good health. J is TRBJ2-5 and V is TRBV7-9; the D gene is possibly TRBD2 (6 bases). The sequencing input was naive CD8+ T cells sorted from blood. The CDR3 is CASSLVSGEETQYF. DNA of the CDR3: TGTGCCAGCAGCTTGGTATCGGGAGAAGAGACCCAGTACTTC.